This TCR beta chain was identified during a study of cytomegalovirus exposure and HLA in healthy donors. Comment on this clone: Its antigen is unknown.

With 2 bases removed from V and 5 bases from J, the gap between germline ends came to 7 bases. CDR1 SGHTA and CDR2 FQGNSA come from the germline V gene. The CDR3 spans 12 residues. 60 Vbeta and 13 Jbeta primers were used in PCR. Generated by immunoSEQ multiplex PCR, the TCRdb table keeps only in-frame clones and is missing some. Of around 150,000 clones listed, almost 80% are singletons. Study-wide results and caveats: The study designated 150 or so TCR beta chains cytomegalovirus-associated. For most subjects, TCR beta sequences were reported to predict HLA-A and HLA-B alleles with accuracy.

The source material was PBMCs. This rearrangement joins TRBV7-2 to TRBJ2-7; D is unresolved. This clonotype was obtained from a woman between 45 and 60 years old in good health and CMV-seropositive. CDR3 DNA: TGTGCCAGCAGCTTAACCCGCGACGAGCAGTACTTC. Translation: CASSLTRDEQYF.